This TCR beta chain was sequenced during a study of a mutant IDH1 vaccine in newly diagnosed glioma. Study at large: Males made up approximately 62% and females around 38% of treated patients, whose mean age was about 37 years. Visit timing is recorded as week 35 for V12 and week 47 for V13.

Repertoires were generated with immunoSEQ multiplex PCR, while TCRdb's copy carries only in-frame clones and drops some. Of about 54,000 clones in the sample, roughly 84% were seen once. Remarks on this clone: The target antigen is unknown.

The time point denotes: week 35, safety follow-up. Vaccination comprised doses that each held 300 ug of mutant IDH1 20-mer peptide, plus topical imiquimod. The germline V gene encodes CDR1 MNHNS and CDR2 SASEGT. V dropped 2 bases and J dropped 1; count of bases not matched to a gene: 8. The CDR3 consists of 18 residues. Regarding the study as a whole: Whatever changes occurred in top peripheral T cell clonotypes seemed unrelated to pseudoprogression.

This chain joins TRBV6-1 and TRBJ2-7, with 13 bases that match TRBD2. The source material was PBMCs, sampled from a glioma patient whose treatment included an IDH1 peptide vaccine. This TCR was recovered from a woman aged 18-30 years with glioma. The CDR3 here is CASSERLAGGFVSYEQYF. The CDR3 DNA reads as TGTGCCAGCAGTGAACGACTAGCGGGGGGATTTGTTTCCTACGAGCAGTACTTC.